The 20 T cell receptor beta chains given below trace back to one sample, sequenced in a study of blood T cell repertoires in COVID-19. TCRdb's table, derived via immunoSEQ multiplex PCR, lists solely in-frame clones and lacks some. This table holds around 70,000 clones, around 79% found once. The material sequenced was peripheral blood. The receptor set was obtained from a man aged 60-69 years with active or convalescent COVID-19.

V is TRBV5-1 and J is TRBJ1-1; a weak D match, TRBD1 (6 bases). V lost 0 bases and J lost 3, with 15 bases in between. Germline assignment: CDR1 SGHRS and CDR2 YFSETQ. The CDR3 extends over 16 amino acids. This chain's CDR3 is CASSLADGEGDTEAFF. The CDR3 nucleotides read TGCGCCAGCAGCTTGGCCGATGGGGAGGGGGACACTGAAGCTTTCTTT.

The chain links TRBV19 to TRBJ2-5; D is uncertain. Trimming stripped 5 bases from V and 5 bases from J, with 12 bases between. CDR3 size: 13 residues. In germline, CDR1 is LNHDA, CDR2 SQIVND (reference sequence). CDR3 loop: CASSPSSLETQYF. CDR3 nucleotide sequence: TGTGCCAGTAGTCCTTCTAGTCTGGAGACCCAGTACTTC.

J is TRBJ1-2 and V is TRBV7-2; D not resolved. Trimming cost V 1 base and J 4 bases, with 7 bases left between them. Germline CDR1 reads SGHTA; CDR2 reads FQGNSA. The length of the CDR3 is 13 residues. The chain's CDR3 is CASSLGRAYGYTF. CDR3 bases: TGTGCCAGCAGCTTAGGGAGGGCCTATGGCTACACCTTC.

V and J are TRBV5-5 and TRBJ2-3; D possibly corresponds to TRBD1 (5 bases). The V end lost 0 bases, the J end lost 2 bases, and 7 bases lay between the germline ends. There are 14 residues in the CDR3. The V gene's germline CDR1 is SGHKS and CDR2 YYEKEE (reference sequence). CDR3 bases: TGTGCCAGCAGCTTGGGGGGCTTCACAGATACGCAGTATTTT. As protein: CASSLGGFTDTQYF.

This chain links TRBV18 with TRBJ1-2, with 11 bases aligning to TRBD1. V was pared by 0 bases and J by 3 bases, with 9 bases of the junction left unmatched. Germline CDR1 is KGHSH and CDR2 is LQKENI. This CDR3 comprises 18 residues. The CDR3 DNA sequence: TGTGCCAGCTCACCACCGCCGGGACAGGGGGACCTCTACTATGGCTACACCTTC. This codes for CASSPPPGQGDLYYGYTF.

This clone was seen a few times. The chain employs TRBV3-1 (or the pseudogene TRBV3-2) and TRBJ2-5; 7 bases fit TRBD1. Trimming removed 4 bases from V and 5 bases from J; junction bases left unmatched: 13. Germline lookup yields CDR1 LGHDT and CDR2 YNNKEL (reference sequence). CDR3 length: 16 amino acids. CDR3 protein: CASSPHQGVKSETQYF. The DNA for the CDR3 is TGTGCCAGCAGCCCCCATCAGGGGGTCAAGAGTGAGACCCAGTACTTC.

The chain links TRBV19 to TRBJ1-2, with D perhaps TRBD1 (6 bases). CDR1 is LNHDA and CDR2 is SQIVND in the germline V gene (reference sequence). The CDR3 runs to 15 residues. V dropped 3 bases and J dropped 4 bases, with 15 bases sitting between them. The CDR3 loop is CASSIPGQSFYGYTF. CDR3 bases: TGTGCCAGTAGTATTCCGGGACAAAGTTTCTATGGCTACACCTTC.

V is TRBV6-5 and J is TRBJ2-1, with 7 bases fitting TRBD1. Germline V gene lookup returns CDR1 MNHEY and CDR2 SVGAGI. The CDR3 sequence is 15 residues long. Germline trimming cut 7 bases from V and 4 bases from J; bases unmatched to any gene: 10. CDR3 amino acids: CASITRDSLYNEQFF. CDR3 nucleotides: TGTGCCAGCATCACCCGGGACAGCCTTTACAATGAGCAGTTCTTC.

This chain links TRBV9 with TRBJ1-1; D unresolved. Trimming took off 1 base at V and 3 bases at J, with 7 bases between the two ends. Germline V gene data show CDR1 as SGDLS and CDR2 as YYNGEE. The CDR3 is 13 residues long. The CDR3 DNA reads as TGTGCCAGCAGCGTACAGGTTGACACTGAAGCTTTCTTT. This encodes CASSVQVDTEAFF.

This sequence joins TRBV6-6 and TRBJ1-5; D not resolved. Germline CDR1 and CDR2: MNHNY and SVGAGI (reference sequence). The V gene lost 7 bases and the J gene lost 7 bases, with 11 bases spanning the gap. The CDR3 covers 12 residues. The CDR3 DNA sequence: TGTGCCAGCACTGCCGAGGAACAGCCCCAGCATTTT. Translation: CASTAEEQPQHF.

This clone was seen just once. The CDR3 loop is CAWSVSGSAAVETQYF. For the CDR3, the DNA is TGTGCCTGGAGTGTATCTGGGAGTGCAGCGGTCGAGACCCAGTACTTC. This chain links TRBV30 with TRBJ2-5; D is perhaps TRBD2 (5 bases). Germline values: CDR1 GTSNPN, CDR2 SVGIG (reference sequence). The CDR3 has 16 residues. Trimming cost V 0 bases and J 5 bases, with 19 bases left between them.

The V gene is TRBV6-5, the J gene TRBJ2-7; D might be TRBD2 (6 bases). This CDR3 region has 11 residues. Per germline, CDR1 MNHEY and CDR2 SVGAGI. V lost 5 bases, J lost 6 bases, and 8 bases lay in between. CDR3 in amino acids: CASSQGGEQYF. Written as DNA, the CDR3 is TGTGCCAGCAGTCAGGGAGGCGAGCAGTACTTC.

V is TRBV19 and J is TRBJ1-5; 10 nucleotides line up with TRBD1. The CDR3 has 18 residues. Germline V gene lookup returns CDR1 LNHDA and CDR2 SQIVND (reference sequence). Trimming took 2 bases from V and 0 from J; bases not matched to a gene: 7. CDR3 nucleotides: TGTGCCAGTAGTATACGGGACAGGGGAGTTTATAGCAATCAGCCCCAGCATTTT. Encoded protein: CASSIRDRGVYSNQPQHF.

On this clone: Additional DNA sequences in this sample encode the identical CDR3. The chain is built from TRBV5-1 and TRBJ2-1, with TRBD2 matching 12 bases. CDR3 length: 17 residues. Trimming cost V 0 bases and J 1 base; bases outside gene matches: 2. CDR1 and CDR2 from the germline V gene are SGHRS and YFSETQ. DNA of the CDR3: TGCGCCAGCAGCTTGGTCCTAGCGGGGGGGTCCTACAATGAGCAGTTCTTC. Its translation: CASSLVLAGGSYNEQFF.

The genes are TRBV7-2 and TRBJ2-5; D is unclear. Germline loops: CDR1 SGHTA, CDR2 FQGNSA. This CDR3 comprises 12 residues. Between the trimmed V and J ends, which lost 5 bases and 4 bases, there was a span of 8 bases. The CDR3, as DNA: TGTGCCAGCAGCCCGGTAAGAGAGACCCAGTACTTC. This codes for CASSPVRETQYF. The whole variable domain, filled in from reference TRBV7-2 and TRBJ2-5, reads GAGVSQSPSNKVTEKGKDVELRCDPISGHTALYWYRQSLGQGLEFLIYFQGNSAPDKSGLPSDRFSAERTGGSVSTLTIQRTQQEDSAVYLCASSPVRETQYFGPGTRLLVL.

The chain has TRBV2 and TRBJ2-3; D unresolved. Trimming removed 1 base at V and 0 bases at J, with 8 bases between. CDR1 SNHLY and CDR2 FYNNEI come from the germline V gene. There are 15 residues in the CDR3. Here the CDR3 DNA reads TGTGCCAGCAGTGAAGGTTCATCCAGCACAGATACGCAGTATTTT. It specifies CASSEGSSSTDTQYF.

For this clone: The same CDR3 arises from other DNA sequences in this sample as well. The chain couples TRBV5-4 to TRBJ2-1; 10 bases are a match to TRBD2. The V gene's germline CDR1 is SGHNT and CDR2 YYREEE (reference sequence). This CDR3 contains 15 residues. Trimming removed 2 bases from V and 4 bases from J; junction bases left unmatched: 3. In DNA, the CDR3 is TGTGCCAGCAGCTTCAGCGGGGGGGCTTACAATGAGCAGTTCTTC. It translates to CASSFSGGAYNEQFF.

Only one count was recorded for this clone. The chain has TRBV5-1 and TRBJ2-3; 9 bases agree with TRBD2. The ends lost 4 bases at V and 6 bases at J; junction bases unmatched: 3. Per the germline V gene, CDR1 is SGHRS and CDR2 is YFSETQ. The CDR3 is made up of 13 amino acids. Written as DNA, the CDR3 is TGCGCCAGCAGCCTGCGGGAGGGTGATACGCAGTATTTT. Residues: CASSLREGDTQYF.

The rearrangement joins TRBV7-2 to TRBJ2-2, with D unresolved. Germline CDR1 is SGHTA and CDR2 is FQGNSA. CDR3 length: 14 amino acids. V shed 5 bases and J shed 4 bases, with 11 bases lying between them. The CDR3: CASSPQSGTGELFF. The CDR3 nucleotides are TGTGCCAGCAGCCCCCAATCAGGCACCGGGGAGCTGTTTTTT.

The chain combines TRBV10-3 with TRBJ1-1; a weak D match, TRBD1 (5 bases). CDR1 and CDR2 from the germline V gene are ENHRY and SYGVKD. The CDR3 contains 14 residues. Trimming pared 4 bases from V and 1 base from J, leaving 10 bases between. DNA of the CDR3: TGTGCCATCAGTGGGGGCGGAGAGAACACTGAAGCTTTCTTT. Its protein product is CAISGGGENTEAFF.